These T cell receptor beta chains were read from a single sample in a study of EBV T-cell therapy then PD-1 blockade in nasopharyngeal carcinoma. These TCRs' antigens remain unknown. The method was immunoSEQ multiplex PCR; TCRdb's version includes in-frame clones alone and lacks a portion of them. This sample has approximately 23,000 clones, with 65% to 85% found just once. The starting material was CD8+ T cells from blood, obtained at day -245 from a patient whose treatment included autologous EBV-specific T cells and nivolumab. The receptor set was obtained from a man aged 40-50 years with nasopharyngeal carcinoma. Both conserved end residues are part of each CDR3. A D gene is named only where the DNA matches it firmly. Where a row states a size, it is once, few, many or the class of an expanded clone; other rows omit it.

TRBV9	TRBJ2-7	TRBD2	-	CASSGTGSGVAYEQYF	TGTGCCAGCAGCGGGACTGGGAGCGGGGTTGCCTACGAGCAGTACTTC
TRBV7-9	TRBJ1-2	TRBD1	-	CASSLGDRVSF	TGTGCCAGCAGCTTAGGGGACAGGGTTTCCTTC
TRBV27	TRBJ1-2	-	-	CASSLAVGVYGYTF	TGTGCCAGCAGTTTAGCTGTAGGCGTCTATGGCTACACCTTC
TRBV7-9	TRBJ2-1	-	-	CASSFTDSYNEQFF	TGTGCCAGCAGCTTCACCGACTCCTACAATGAGCAGTTCTTC
TRBV13	TRBJ1-2	TRBD1	few	CASSLRRTGEDGYTF	TGTGCCAGCAGTTTAAGGCGGACAGGGGAAGATGGCTACACCTTC
TRBV27	TRBJ2-1	TRBD1	-	CASRQGYNEQFF	TGTGCCAGCAGACAGGGGTACAATGAGCAGTTCTTC
TRBV4-1	TRBJ1-3	TRBD1	-	CASQTGQGRNTIYF	TGCGCCAGCCAGACGGGACAGGGGAGAAACACCATATATTTT
TRBV27	TRBJ2-1	TRBD2	medium-sized	CASSASGDYNEQFF	TGTGCCAGCAGTGCTAGCGGGGACTACAATGAGCAGTTCTTC
TRBV30	TRBJ1-2	-	-	CACRPLYREYGYTF	TGTGCCTGCAGACCCCTATACAGGGAATATGGCTACACCTTC
TRBV5-6	TRBJ2-5	TRBD1	-	CASSLWDRAAQYF	TGTGCCAGCAGCTTATGGGACAGGGCGGCCCAGTACTTC
TRBV28	TRBJ2-3	-	-	CASSLDGIRVTQYF	TGTGCCAGCAGTCTGGACGGTATTCGTGTTACGCAGTATTTT
TRBV9	TRBJ1-2	-	few	CASSSGYNGYTF	TGTGCCAGCAGCTCGGGGTACAATGGCTACACCTTC
TRBV6-5	TRBJ1-2	-	-	CASSYMGQNYGYTF	TGTGCCAGCAGTTATATGGGGCAGAACTATGGCTACACCTTC
TRBV25-1	TRBJ1-1	TRBD1	-	CASTIDRVGTEAFF	TGTGCCAGCACCATCGACAGGGTAGGCACTGAAGCTTTCTTT
TRBV4-3	TRBJ1-2	-	-	CASSQVGRVNDGYTF	TGCGCCAGCAGCCAAGTGGGCAGGGTAAACGATGGCTACACCTTC